These T cell receptor beta chains were read from a single sample in a study of CDR3 diversity in severe acne. TCRdb fed the PCR reads into MiXCR, producing one record per CDR3 protein. This table holds more than 80,000 distinct CDR3 sequences, roughly 49% found once. The sample consisted of blood. The origin of the receptors is a male donor with severe acne vulgaris. Each CDR3 is given with its conserved first and last residue. A D gene is named only where the DNA matches it firmly. Where a row states a size, it is once, few, many or the class of an expanded clone; other rows omit it.

v_call	cdr3_length	d_call	j_call	clone_size	cdr3_aa	cdr3_nt
TRBV2	16	TRBD2	TRBJ2-5	medium-sized	CASRPASGRIKETQYF	TGTGCCAGCCGTCCAGCTAGCGGGCGAATAAAAGAGACCCAGTACTTC
TRBV29-1	15	TRBD1	TRBJ1-4	.	CSVWGEGQHNEKLFF	TGCAGCGTCTGGGGGGAGGGACAGCATAATGAAAAACTGTTTTTT
TRBV12-3/TRBV12-4	14	TRBD1	TRBJ1-6	many	CASSTTGGASPLHF	TGTGCCAGCAGCACGACAGGGGGCGCTTCACCCCTCCACTTT
TRBV20-1	16	TRBD2	TRBJ2-5	.	CSARDHWREGGETQYF	TGCAGTGCTAGAGATCATTGGCGGGAGGGTGGTGAGACCCAGTACTTC
TRBV5-1	12	.	TRBJ1-6	.	CARQGGGSPLHF	TGCGCCAGACAGGGTGGTGGTTCACCCCTCCACTTT
TRBV20-1	16	.	TRBJ1-1	.	CSARDIRGQGSTEAFF	TGCAGTGCTAGAGATATCCGGGGTCAGGGAAGCACTGAAGCTTTCTTT
TRBV7-9	15	.	TRBJ1-6	many	CASSQGTAINSPLHF	TGTGCCAGCAGCCAAGGGACTGCGATCAATTCACCCCTCCACTTT
TRBV15	15	TRBD1	TRBJ2-5	.	CATNRDRGIQETQYF	TGTGCCACCAATCGGGACAGGGGCATACAAGAGACCCAGTACTTC
TRBV7-3	14	TRBD2	TRBJ2-7	.	CASSLLAGDYEQYF	TGTGCCAGCAGCTTACTAGCGGGAGACTACGAGCAGTACTTC
TRBV6-6	12	TRBD1	TRBJ1-5	few	CASTTGIQGAEF	TGTGCCAGCACAACCGGGATACAGGGGGCGGAATTT
TRBV20-1	17	TRBD1	TRBJ1-1	.	CSAPTNSPTGGRTEAFF	TGCAGTGCCCCCACTAATTCCCCGACAGGGGGCAGGACTGAAGCTTTCTTT
TRBV14	16	TRBD2	TRBJ2-2	once	CASSQVSGRYTGELFF	TGTGCCAGCAGCCAAGTAAGCGGGAGGTACACCGGGGAGCTGTTTTTT
TRBV20-1	15	.	TRBJ1-2	many	CSASLVEVVGDGYTF	TGCAGTGCCTCATTAGTTGAGGTAGTAGGCGATGGCTACACCTTC
TRBV5-1	14	.	TRBJ2-7	many	CASRQASGTYEQYF	TGCGCCAGCAGGCAGGCTTCCGGGACCTACGAGCAGTACTTC
TRBV7-9	14	.	TRBJ1-6	.	CASSQGQHNSPLHF	TGTGCCAGCAGTCAAGGACAGCATAATTCACCCCTCCACTTT
TRBV10-3	16	.	TRBJ2-7	.	CAISPASGTLSYEQYF	TGTGCCATCAGTCCTGCATCCGGGACACTATCCTACGAGCAGTACTTC
TRBV14	11	.	TRBJ2-7	.	CASSYSHEQYF	TGTGCCAGCAGTTATTCTCACGAGCAGTACTTC
TRBV11-2	15	.	TRBJ2-7	.	CASSLDPGRTYEQYF	TGTGCCAGCAGCTTAGATCCGGGACGGACGTACGAGCAGTACTTC
TRBV15	15	TRBD1	TRBJ2-5	.	CATTPGQGAPETQYF	TGTGCCACCACCCCGGGACAGGGGGCTCCGGAGACCCAGTACTTC
TRBV2	15	TRBD1	TRBJ2-5	.	CASSPWTGGDGTQYF	TGTGCCAGCAGTCCCTGGACAGGGGGCGACGGGACCCAGTACTTC
TRBV20-1	13	.	TRBJ1-2	once	CSARSAGDYGYTF	TGCAGTGCTAGATCGGCGGGGGACTATGGCTACACCTTC
TRBV7-2	15	.	TRBJ2-7	many	CASSLQGRQPYEQYF	TGTGCCAGCAGCTTACAGGGGAGACAGCCCTACGAGCAGTACTTC